These T cell receptor beta chains were read from a single sample in a study of blood T cell repertoires in COVID-19. Some clones are missing from TCRdb's copy, which holds only in-frame ones; the method was immunoSEQ multiplex PCR. The data show some 230,000 clones, with 70% to 90% seen just once and around 2.9% held by the top ten. The sequencing sample was made of peripheral blood. The origin of the receptors is a man between 50 and 59 years old who had recovered from COVID-19. Both conserved end residues are trimmed from each CDR3. The order of the fields is V gene, J gene, CDR3 protein.

TRBV28,TRBJ1-6,ASSLSDSPLH
TRBV5-1,TRBJ1-2,ASSSGTPTTNYGYT
TRBV28,TRBJ2-2,ASSFPSGSFGGELF
TRBV15,TRBJ2-7,ATSRKGAYEQY
TRBV20-1,TRBJ2-2,SASRSGNTGELF
TRBV6-5,TRBJ2-1,ASRGTSGRNEQF
TRBV27,TRBJ1-5,ASSLDSGGRNQPQH
TRBV30,TRBJ1-6,AWSYSYNSPLH
TRBV5-5,TRBJ2-7,ASSPPGTGGFKEQY
TRBV5-5,TRBJ2-5,ASSFSGKETQY